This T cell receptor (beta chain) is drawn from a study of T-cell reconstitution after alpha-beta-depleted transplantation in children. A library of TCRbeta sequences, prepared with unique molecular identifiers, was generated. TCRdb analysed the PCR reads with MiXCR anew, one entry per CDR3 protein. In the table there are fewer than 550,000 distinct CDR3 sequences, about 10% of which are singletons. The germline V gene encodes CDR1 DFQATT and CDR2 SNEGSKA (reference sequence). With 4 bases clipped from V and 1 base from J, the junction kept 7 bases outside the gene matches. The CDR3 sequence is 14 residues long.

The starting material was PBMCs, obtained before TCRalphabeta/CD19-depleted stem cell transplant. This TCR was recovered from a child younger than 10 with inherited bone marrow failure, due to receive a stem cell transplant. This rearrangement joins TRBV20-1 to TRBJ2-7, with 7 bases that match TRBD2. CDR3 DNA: TGCAGTGCTACCGGGACTATTATTTCCTACGAGCAGTACTTC. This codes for CSATGTIISYEQYF.